Here is one T cell receptor beta chain with its context. The sample is drawn from a study of sequential checkpoint blockade in melanoma. Background on the study: Maintenance nivolumab came after either treatment sequence.

The protocol was immunoSEQ multiplex PCR, while the TCRdb copy is restricted to in-frame clones and leaves out a portion. The sample lists more than 25,000 clones; roughly nine tenths were seen once. Indicated treatment: randomized to nivolumab then ipilimumab (arm A) or the reverse (arm B). Sorted cells were live CD3+CD8+, lacking CD19 and CD56, from PBMCs. The TCR sequence derives from a human donor with melanoma. This specimen consisted of CD8+ T cells sorted from blood (inferred from file names), obtained from a patient given nivolumab and ipilimumab in sequence.

CDR3 coding DNA: TGTGCCAGGTGCGGGACAGAGAGACTGAACACTGAAGCTTTCTTT. It encodes CARCGTERLNTEAFF. The rearrangement joins TRBV19 to TRBJ1-1; 7 bases match TRBD1. Germline V gives CDR1 LNHDA, CDR2 SQIVND (reference sequence). The CDR3 has 15 amino acids. The trim removed 9 bases at V and 0 bases at J, leaving 10 bases unmatched.